The sequence of this TCR beta chain was determined in a study of CD8+ T cells in alopecia areata. In each case, RNA was isolated and then reverse transcribed into cDNA as the sequencing template. Using immunoSEQ multiplex PCR, the repertoire was profiled, and TCRdb retains in-frame clones only, with some absent. The table shows some 190,000 clones, with 50% to 60% occurring only once. A few counts support this clone. Trimming pared 5 bases from V and 10 bases from J, leaving 20 bases between. This CDR3 has 13 residues. Germline CDR1 SQVTM, CDR2 ANQGSEA. Stated treatment: oral pan-JAK inhibitor, 5-10 mg twice daily.

The sample was CD4+ T cells sorted from blood, taken at week 4, from a patient treated with tofacitinib. The rearrangement uses TRBV29-1 and TRBJ1-2; possibly TRBD1 for D (5 bases). The clonotype comes from a human donor with alopecia areata. In nucleotides, the CDR3 is TGCAGCGTTACACATAACTGGGGCAACTACTACACCTTC. Encoded protein: CSVTHNWGNYYTF.